One sample yielded the 30 T cell receptor beta chains listed below, sequenced in a study of T cells in Graves' hyperthyroidism and ophthalmopathy. RNA transcripts provided the source from which TCR beta CDR3 regions were amplified. A first-round RT-PCR of the TCR CDR3 used the HTBI primer set. TCRdb reprocessed the multiplex PCR reads via MiXCR and lists one record per CDR3 protein. The data contain about 210,000 distinct CDR3 sequences, about a sixth of them singletons. Material for sequencing was blood. These receptors were taken from a man aged 50 to 59 with Graves' hyperthyroidism.

In its sample, this clonotype was seen many times. This chain links TRBV18 with TRBJ2-6; TRBD2 might be the D (6 bases). The CDR3 length is 15 residues. Germline-derived CDR1 and CDR2 are KGHSH and LQKENI. Trimming shortened V by 1 base and J by 2 bases, and 6 bases separated the two germline ends. CDR3 amino acids: CASSPREAGANVLTF. In DNA, the CDR3 is TGTGCCAGCTCACCACGGGAGGCTGGGGCCAACGTCCTGACTTTC.

This clonotype was seen many times. This chain joins TRBV12-3 or TRBV12-4 and TRBJ2-7, with D possibly matching TRBD1 (5 bases). With 6 bases removed from V and 3 bases from J, the gap between germline ends came to 9 bases. This CDR3 is 12 amino acids long. This CDR3 is CASSSTVYEQYF. The CDR3, as DNA: TGTGCCAGCAGCTCGACAGTCTACGAGCAGTACTTC.

This clonotype has a handful of counts. The chain recombines TRBV3-1 with TRBJ2-2, with 14 bases fitting TRBD2. Germline CDR1 and CDR2: LGHDT and YNNKEL (reference sequence). Losses at the gene ends were 6 bases for V and 6 bases for J; bases not matched to a gene: 3. CDR3 size: 15 residues. DNA of the CDR3: TGTGCCAGCAGTGGGACTAGCGGGAGTCCCGGGGAGCTGTTTTTT. This encodes CASSGTSGSPGELFF.

This clonotype was counted many times. CDR3 nucleotide sequence: TGTGCCAGCAGCTTGTGGGGGGCTGGAAACACCATATATTTT. Translated, it gives CASSLWGAGNTIYF. The chain links TRBV7-2 to TRBJ1-3, with D possibly matching TRBD1 (5 bases). V lost 3 bases and J lost 2, with 8 bases in between. The germline V gene has CDR1 SGHTA and CDR2 FQGNSA. The CDR3 has 14 residues.

This clonotype was recorded many times. This sequence joins TRBV2 and TRBJ2-7, with TRBD2 matching over 14 bases. CDR3 length: 16 amino acids. Germline V gene lookup returns CDR1 SNHLY and CDR2 FYNNEI. V lost 3 bases and J lost 2; bases outside the gene matches: 3. The CDR3 sequence is CASSEGLAGEPYEQYF. CDR3 DNA: TGTGCCAGCAGTGAGGGACTAGCGGGAGAACCCTACGAGCAGTACTTC.

This clonotype was observed many times. The gene calls are TRBV3-1 and TRBJ1-1; 12 bases are shared with TRBD1. Per germline, CDR1 LGHDT and CDR2 YNNKEL (reference sequence). Trimming cost V 5 bases and J 4 bases; bases outside gene matches: 8. The CDR3 totals 16 residues. The CDR3 nucleotides are TGTGCCAGCAGCGACCCGGGACAGGGGGCGAGCACTGAAGCTTTCTTT. This codes for CASSDPGQGASTEAFF. The full variable domain, its missing parts supplied by reference TRBV3-1 and TRBJ1-1, is DTAVSQTPKYLVTQMGNDKSIKCEQNLGHDTMYWYKQDSKKFLKIMFSYNNKELIINETVPNRFSPKSPDKAHLNLHINSLELGDSAVYFCASSDPGQGASTEAFFGQGTRLTVV.

This clonotype was picked up many times. The J gene is TRBJ2-3, the V gene TRBV7-2; weak D call: TRBD2 (6 bases). Germline loops: CDR1 SGHTA, CDR2 FQGNSA. Trimming stripped 5 bases from V and 9 bases from J, with 18 bases between. The CDR3 consists of 14 residues. The DNA of the CDR3 is TGTGCCAGCAGCACCCCTGGGACTTCGAAAACGCAGTATTTT. It specifies CASSTPGTSKTQYF. Full variable domain (remainder filled in from reference TRBV7-2 and TRBJ2-3): GAGVSQSPSNKVTEKGKDVELRCDPISGHTALYWYRQSLGQGLEFLIYFQGNSAPDKSGLPSDRFSAERTGGSVSTLTIQRTQQEDSAVYLCASSTPGTSKTQYFGPGTRLTVL.

The V and J genes are TRBV5-4 and TRBJ2-3; TRBD1 aligns across 7 bases. The CDR3 totals 14 residues. V lost 5 bases to trimming and J lost 6 bases; unmatched junction nucleotides: 9. Germline CDR1 and CDR2: SGHNT and YYREEE (reference sequence). The DNA of the CDR3 is TGTGCCAGCAGGGCCGGGACAGCCCCCGATACGCAGTATTTT. Protein product: CASRAGTAPDTQYF.

This clonotype showed up many times. The rearrangement joins TRBV20-1 to TRBJ1-1; D call uncertain. In germline, CDR1 is DFQATT, CDR2 SNEGSKA (reference sequence). The CDR3 is 12 amino acids. V lost 8 bases and J 0 bases, leaving 10 bases between the germline ends. DNA of the CDR3: TGCAGTCGGGGTTCCATGAACACTGAAGCTTTCTTT. This translates into CSRGSMNTEAFF.

Only a few counts were recorded for this clonotype. The V gene is TRBV6-2 or TRBV6-3, the J gene TRBJ2-7; D gene ambiguous. Trimming pared 5 bases from V and 0 bases from J, leaving 8 bases between. Germline CDR1 MNHEY, CDR2 SVGEGT. The CDR3 spans 13 residues. The CDR3 region has the DNA TGTGCCAGCAGTCGACCACTCTCCTACGAGCAGTACTTC. Residues: CASSRPLSYEQYF.

This clonotype was seen many times. V gene TRBV7-2 combines with J gene TRBJ2-1; 10 positions agree with TRBD2. Germline trimming cut 0 bases from V and 7 bases from J; bases unmatched to any gene: 3. Germline CDR1 and CDR2: SGHTA and FQGNSA. The CDR3 is 15 amino acids. CDR3 in DNA: TGTGCCAGCAGCTTAGCTTCTAGCGGGAGTAATGAGCAGTTCTTC. Its protein product is CASSLASSGSNEQFF.

This clonotype has at least ten counts. The V gene is TRBV10-3, the J gene TRBJ2-1; 12 positions agree with TRBD2. Trimming took 9 bases from V and 5 from J; bases not matched to a gene: 5. This CDR3 contains 14 residues. Germline-derived CDR1 and CDR2 are ENHRY and SYGVKD. The CDR3, as DNA: TGTGCCATTCGGACTAGCGGGGAAGACAATGAGCAGTTCTTC. Translated, it gives CAIRTSGEDNEQFF.

This clonotype was seen at least ten times. The V gene is TRBV6-2 or TRBV6-3, the J gene TRBJ2-3, with 12 bases that match TRBD1. V shed 2 bases, J shed 3 bases, and the junction held 3 bases outside the gene matches. Germline loops: CDR1 MNHEY, CDR2 SVGEGT. CDR3 size: 16 residues. CDR3 sequence: CASSYGTGGGTDTQYF. The CDR3 DNA reads TGTGCCAGCAGTTACGGGACAGGGGGCGGGACAGATACGCAGTATTTT.

This clonotype was recorded a few times. J is TRBJ2-3 and V is TRBV7-2; no reliable D call. The CDR3 has 14 amino acids. Germline CDR1 and CDR2: SGHTA and FQGNSA. The V end was cut by 0 bases, the J end by 4 bases, with 8 bases between. CDR3 in DNA: TGTGCCAGCAGCTTAGCCAGCCGCCCAGATACGCAGTATTTT. This encodes CASSLASRPDTQYF.

As to this clonotype: A much larger clone differs by one base, so this may be a read error. This chain joins TRBV20-1 and TRBJ2-3, with D uncertain. The germline gives CDR1 DFQATT, CDR2 SNEGSKA (reference sequence). This CDR3 comprises 14 residues. DNA of the CDR3: TGCAGTGCCTCAGACACTACCAGCACAGATACGCAGTGTTTT. As protein: CSASDTTSTDTQCF.

This clonotype appeared a few times. The rearrangement uses TRBV5-1 and TRBJ2-1, with TRBD2 matching 11 bases. Germline CDR1 and CDR2: SGHRS and YFSETQ. The ends lost 0 bases at V and 2 bases at J; junction bases unmatched: 7. The CDR3 is 18 amino acids. The CDR3 nucleotides are TGCGCCAGCAGCTTGGGGATTAGCGGGAGGGCTACCTACAATGAGCAGTTCTTC. Its translation: CASSLGISGRATYNEQFF.

This clonotype was seen many times. V usage is TRBV28 and J usage is TRBJ2-1, with 9 bases matching TRBD2. The CDR3 is made up of 16 amino acids. CDR1 is MDHEN and CDR2 is SYDVKM in the germline V gene. The V and J ends lost 7 bases and 7 bases, in that order; junction bases with no gene match: 14. CDR3 in amino acids: CASTLKIAGARNEQFF. DNA for the CDR3: TGTGCCAGCACCCTAAAAATAGCGGGAGCTAGGAATGAGCAGTTCTTC.

The sample holds a few counts of this clonotype. The chain joins TRBV15 to TRBJ2-1; D not resolved. V gave up 2 bases and J gave up 0 bases, with 14 bases separating them. The germline CDR1 and CDR2 sequences are LNHNV and YYDKDF (reference sequence). This CDR3 spans 17 amino acids. The CDR3 loop is CATSRSAAESSYNEQFF. CDR3 sequence (DNA): TGTGCCACCAGCAGATCGGCCGCGGAGAGCTCCTACAATGAGCAGTTCTTC.

There are a few counts of this clonotype. CDR3 in amino acids: CASRGHMNTEAFF. The CDR3, as DNA: TGTGCCAGCCGGGGGCACATGAACACTGAAGCTTTCTTT. This rearrangement joins TRBV19 to TRBJ1-1, with D perhaps TRBD1 (6 bases). Trimming took 9 bases from V and 0 from J, leaving 11 bases between them. The CDR3 runs 13 residues. CDR1 and CDR2 (germline): LNHDA, SQIVND (reference sequence).

The chain has TRBV15 and TRBJ1-6, with D unclear. Trimming removed 3 bases at V and 11 bases at J, with 20 bases between. Per germline, CDR1 LNHNV and CDR2 YYDKDF (reference sequence). The CDR3 extends over 16 amino acids. The CDR3 spells CATSRGYGALVTPLHF. The CDR3 DNA reads TGTGCCACCAGCAGGGGGTACGGCGCTTTGGTGACACCCCTCCACTTT.

A note on this clonotype: This clone may be a read error of a much larger clone one base away. V usage is TRBV29-1 and J usage is TRBJ1-2; 8 nucleotides align to TRBD1. There are 12 residues in the CDR3. Per the germline V gene, CDR1 is SQVTM and CDR2 is ANQGSEA. CDR3 in amino acids: CSVYRGAYGHTF. In DNA, the CDR3 is TGCAGCGTTTACAGGGGGGCCTATGGCCACACCTTC.

V and J are TRBV29-1 and TRBJ1-2, with TRBD1 matching 7 bases. The CDR3 spans 12 residues. J lost 6 bases, V lost 7 bases, and 8 bases had no gene match. Germline V CDR1 and CDR2: SQVTM, ANQGSEA. In DNA form, the CDR3 reads TGCAGCGCTATGACAGGGCGGGATGGCTACACCTTC. It encodes CSAMTGRDGYTF.

The J gene is TRBJ2-1, the V gene TRBV7-2; 8 bases agree with TRBD2. V lost 4 bases, J lost 9 bases, and 2 bases stayed unmatched. The length of the CDR3 is 12 residues. Germline CDR1 and CDR2: SGHTA and FQGNSA. The CDR3 is CASSSGGGEQFF. For the CDR3, the DNA is TGTGCCAGCAGCTCCGGGGGGGGTGAGCAGTTCTTC.

This clonotype was detected many times. The V gene is TRBV11-2, the J gene TRBJ2-7; D uncertain. CDR1 and CDR2 from the germline V gene are SGHAT and FQNNGV. The CDR3 sequence is 14 residues long. The V end was cut by 5 bases, the J end by 3 bases, with 14 bases between. CDR3 loop: CASSPFGRRYEQYF. The CDR3 DNA sequence: TGTGCCAGCAGCCCATTTGGGCGTCGCTACGAGCAGTACTTC.

As regards this clonotype: A read error may be the cause here, since a much bigger clone is one base away. J is TRBJ2-7 and V is TRBV30; D is unresolved. V gave up 0 bases and J gave up 7 bases, with 7 bases separating them. Germline V gene data show CDR1 as GTSNPN and CDR2 as SVGIG (reference sequence). The CDR3 consists of 11 residues. CDR3 residues: CAWSVAVEQYF. CDR3 DNA sequence: TGTGCCTGGAGTGTTGCTGTGGAGCAGTACTTC.

This clonotype occurred many times. The DNA of the CDR3 is TGTGCCAGCACCCAATCCGGGTCGGCCTATGGCTACACCTTC. Translated, it gives CASTQSGSAYGYTF. The gene calls are TRBV28 and TRBJ1-2; D gene ambiguous. V was clipped by 7 bases and J by 4 bases, with 16 bases between them. Germline CDR1 reads MDHEN; CDR2 reads SYDVKM. This CDR3 is built from 14 residues.

This clonotype was seen repeatedly, ten times or more. The chain employs TRBV4-2 and TRBJ2-2, with a weak D call TRBD2 (6 bases). The V and J ends lost 2 bases and 2 bases respectively, with 12 bases between them. Per germline, CDR1 LGHNA and CDR2 YNFKEQ. This CDR3 has 16 amino acids. CDR3 coding DNA: TGTGCCAGCAGCCAACGGCTAGCGCAAAACACCGGGGAGCTGTTTTTT. Translated, it gives CASSQRLAQNTGELFF.

The rearrangement links TRBV5-1 to TRBJ1-2; possibly TRBD1 for D (6 bases). Trimming removed 2 bases at V and 5 bases at J, with 13 bases between. CDR3 length: 14 residues. From germline, CDR1 is SGHRS and CDR2 YFSETQ. The CDR3 region has the DNA TGCGCCAGCAGCTTCTCGACAGGAGAGTATGGCTACACCTTC. Translated: CASSFSTGEYGYTF. Based on the CDR3 plus reference TRBV5-1 and TRBJ1-2, the full variable domain is KAGVTQTPRYLIKTRGQQVTLSCSPISGHRSVSWYQQTPGQGLQFLFEYFSETQRNKGNFPGRFSGRQFSNSRSEMNVSTLELGDSALYLCASSFSTGEYGYTFGSGTRLTVV.

This clonotype showed up many times. This chain uses TRBV30 with TRBJ2-2; 11 nucleotides line up with TRBD2. The V gene's germline CDR1 is GTSNPN and CDR2 SVGIG (reference sequence). With V trimmed by 0 bases and J by 6 bases, 3 bases remained unmatched. The CDR3 has 15 amino acids. CDR3 sequence: CAWSVLAGAPGELFF. In DNA form, the CDR3 reads TGTGCCTGGAGTGTACTAGCGGGAGCGCCCGGGGAGCTGTTTTTT.

This clonotype has a handful of counts. This chain links TRBV20-1 with TRBJ2-1, with 8 bases that match TRBD2. CDR1 DFQATT and CDR2 SNEGSKA come from the germline V gene (reference sequence). The trim removed 8 bases at V and 10 bases at J, leaving 19 bases unmatched. The CDR3 totals 15 residues. CDR3 protein: CSIRRRGSGIREQFF. The CDR3 DNA follows: TGCAGTATACGAAGGAGGGGTAGCGGGATCCGCGAGCAGTTCTTC.